Described below is a single T cell receptor beta chain sequence and its context. These data come from a study of blood T cell repertoires in COVID-19. The wider study: Sample material is recorded as cDNA or gDNA derived from T cells, B-cell-depleted T cells, or PBMCs.

Original methodology: Amplification of reference gene primers provided the estimated nucleated cell counts. Clones were sequenced by immunoSEQ multiplex PCR, and TCRdb holds only the in-frame ones, with some missing. The DNA gave D and trimming, while V, J and clone size come from that table. This sample has about 500,000 clones, with roughly 89% found just once. This CDR3 region has 14 residues. Trimming cost V 5 bases and J 9 bases, with 20 bases left between them. CDR1 and CDR2 from the germline V gene are SGHRS and YFSETQ. The sequence was obtained from a woman in her forties or fifties with COVID-19, enrolled during active disease. The sequenced sample was peripheral blood. V gene TRBV5-1 combines with J gene TRBJ1-2; weak D call: TRBD1 (5 bases). The CDR3 region is CASSRASSQGRYTF. CDR3 sequence (DNA): TGCGCCAGCAGTCGGGCTTCATCGCAGGGTCGCTACACCTTC.